This is a list of T cell receptor beta chains from one sample in a study of control samples from healthy donors and cancer patients. Here immunoSEQ multiplex PCR was the method, and the copy in TCRdb shows in-frame clones only, minus some. The sample has about 98,000 clones; around three quarters are singletons. Sequencing was performed on blood. The receptors stem from a woman between 25 and 40 years old in good health. Both conserved end residues are trimmed from each CDR3. Size is omitted from some rows. Given values are once, few, many or a class for expanded clones.

>TRBJ2-5|.|TRBV15
ATSRDAGTQETQY
>TRBJ1-6|.|TRBV29-1
SAGDRDSPLH
>TRBJ1-1|once|TRBV3-1/TRBV3-2
ASSQDRAEVANTEAF
>TRBJ2-1|.|TRBV27
ASSLLGSEQF
>TRBJ1-1|few|TRBV19
ASMEGLNTEAF
>TRBJ1-5|few|TRBV5-6
ASSLSPGNSNQPQH
>TRBJ2-7|.|TRBV4-1
ASSQELQAYEQY
>TRBJ2-1|.|TRBV24-1
ATSGRTQPYNEQF
>TRBJ1-1|.|TRBV18
ASSPGFMNTEAF
>TRBJ2-7|.|TRBV7-2
ASSRRPGQGPPYEQY
>TRBJ2-1|.|TRBV7-2
ASSPGRAQGQF
>TRBJ1-2|.|TRBV6-4
ASSEISGTGGHGYT
>TRBJ1-5|.|TRBV29-1
SVASDRAQPQH
>TRBJ2-1|.|TRBV4-2
ASSRRISGGQASYNEQF